A single TCR beta chain is shown here with its context. The V and J ends lost 4 bases and 6 bases, in that order; junction bases with no gene match: 7. CDR1 MNHNS and CDR2 SASEGT come from the germline V gene. The CDR3 consists of 17 residues. The data belong to a study of Tregs in tolerant kidney transplant recipients. Related graft donors supplied nonmyeloablative bone marrow transplants, and mixed chimerism was transient. CD4+CD25+CD127- Tregs, CD4+CD25- non-Tregs, CD4 and CD8 cells were sorted. The protocol was immunoSEQ multiplex PCR, while the TCRdb copy is restricted to in-frame clones and leaves out a portion. The sample comprises approximately 81,000 clones, about 91% of which are singletons, and about 1.6% rests with the top ten.

The source was CD4+ T cells from blood (PBMCs), collected 24 months after the transplant. This TCR was sampled from a human patient who received a combined kidney and bone marrow transplant. A share of the T cells may be of graft donor origin. V gene TRBV6-1 combines with J gene TRBJ2-1; 15 nucleotides line up with TRBD2. The CDR3 DNA sequence: TGTGCCAGCAGTGCACGGACTAGCGGGGGGGAAGGCAATGAGCAGTTCTTC. Translating it yields CASSARTSGGEGNEQFF.